The 32 T cell receptor beta chains below come from one sample, sequenced in a study of blood T cells in healthy people across ages. The use of a sample-barcoded 5' primer and a J-beta primer mix characterized a second PCR of about 7 to 12 cycles. One entry per CDR3 protein results from TCRdb running MiXCR on the 5' RACE reads. The sample carries roughly 700,000 distinct CDR3 sequences, approximately 25% recorded once. The same specimen was also included in a second study, on T cells of mothers and their children.

Source material: blood. These receptors were obtained from a boy under 18 in good health.

This clonotype turned up a few times. This chain connects TRBV3-1 to TRBJ2-5, with 11 nucleotides matching TRBD2. Trimming took 9 bases from V and 5 from J; bases not matched to a gene: 17. CDR1 LGHDT and CDR2 YNNKEL come from the germline V gene (reference sequence). The CDR3 consists of 17 residues. The chain's CDR3 is CASAEGTSGFLLETQYF. The CDR3 region has the DNA TGTGCCAGTGCTGAAGGGACTAGCGGATTTTTGTTGGAGACCCAGTACTTC.

The rearrangement joins TRBV5-6 to TRBJ2-1, with 7 bases that match TRBD2. The CDR3 covers 16 residues. Trimming took 4 bases from V and 4 from J; bases not matched to a gene: 11. Germline CDR1 is SGHDT and CDR2 is YYEEEE. CDR3 protein: CASSPVSSGEYNEQFF. CDR3 coding DNA: TGTGCCAGCAGCCCTGTATCTAGCGGAGAGTACAATGAGCAGTTCTTC. The variable domain in full, with the rest retrieved from reference TRBV5-6 and TRBJ2-1, is DAGVTQSPTHLIKTRGQQVTLRCSPKSGHDTVSWYQQALGQGPQFIFQYYEEEERQRGNFPDRFSGHQFPNYSSELNVNALLLGDSALYLCASSPVSSGEYNEQFFGPGTRLTVL.

The chain's CDR3 is CSARVLAGVGDTQYF. The CDR3 DNA reads TGCAGTGCTAGAGTACTAGCGGGGGTTGGAGATACGCAGTATTTT. The chain carries TRBV20-1 and TRBJ2-3; TRBD2 agrees at 11 bases. Germline V gene data show CDR1 as DFQATT and CDR2 as SNEGSKA (reference sequence). Germline trimming cut 1 base from V and 5 bases from J; bases unmatched to any gene: 5. The CDR3 has 15 residues.

This clonotype has only a few counts. The chain has TRBV7-2 and TRBJ1-5, with 7 bases matching TRBD1. The CDR3 consists of 15 residues. Germline V gene data show CDR1 as SGHTA and CDR2 as FQGNSA. J gave up 11 bases and V 1 base, and 11 bases lay outside the gene matches. The CDR3, as DNA: TGTGCCAGCAGCTTAGACTCGACAGGGACCCAGTCCCAGCATTTT. It specifies CASSLDSTGTQSQHF.

This clonotype was seen a few times. The chain carries TRBV20-1 and TRBJ2-5, with D unresolved. The DNA end favors TRBJ2-7, so the J call may be wrong. The CDR3 loop spans 12 amino acids. Germline CDR1 reads DFQATT; CDR2 reads SNEGSKA (reference sequence). The CDR3 reads CSARAAPYEQYF. CDR3 coding DNA: TGCAGTGCTAGAGCGGCCCCCTACGAGCAGTACTTC.

The V call is TRBV29-1, the J call TRBJ2-7; weak D call: TRBD1 (5 bases). Germline loops: CDR1 SQVTM, CDR2 ANQGSEA. V lost 2 bases and J lost 3, with 11 bases in between. This CDR3 contains 13 residues. For the CDR3, the DNA is TGCAGCGTTGAACTGGGGCTTGGCTACGAGCAGTACTTC. It encodes CSVELGLGYEQYF.

This clonotype was seen a handful of times. This chain joins TRBV5-5 and TRBJ2-1, with TRBD2 matching over 9 bases. V shed 0 bases and J 9 bases; nucleotides not matched to a gene: 13. CDR3 size: 17 residues. Germline CDR1 and CDR2: SGHKS and YYEKEE (reference sequence). The CDR3 protein is CASSLAGVAGERGEQFF. CDR3 bases: TGTGCCAGCAGCTTGGCCGGAGTAGCGGGAGAGCGGGGTGAGCAGTTCTTC.

The chain combines TRBV29-1 with TRBJ2-3; D remains unclear. The CDR3 runs to 12 residues. From germline, CDR1 is SQVTM and CDR2 ANQGSEA. V lost 0 bases to trimming and J lost 5 bases, with 6 bases between them. CDR3 protein: CSVEDAVDTQYF. For the CDR3, the DNA is TGCAGCGTTGAAGATGCGGTAGATACGCAGTATTTT.

The chain recombines TRBV7-9 with TRBJ2-7; D ambiguous. The CDR3 is 14 residues long. The ends were cut back, 4 bases at V and 2 bases at J, with 12 bases in the middle. The germline CDR1 and CDR2 sequences are SEHNR and FQNEAQ (reference sequence). The CDR3 DNA is TGTGCCAGCAGCTCCGGAGCCCTTCCCTACGAGCAGTACTTC. Amino acid sequence: CASSSGALPYEQYF.

This clonotype was observed a few times. The chain employs TRBV4-1 and TRBJ2-2; TRBD2 aligns across 8 bases. The CDR3 is 15 amino acids. Germline CDR1 reads MGHRA; CDR2 reads YSYEKL. V gave up 1 base and J gave up 4 bases; unmatched junction bases: 2. The CDR3 DNA sequence: TGCGCCAGCAGCCAAGTTAGCGGGGTCACCGGGGAGCTGTTTTTT. Translated: CASSQVSGVTGELFF.

In its sample, this clonotype was seen a few times. The chain links TRBV29-1 to TRBJ2-3, with TRBD1 matching over 7 bases. Germline V gives CDR1 SQVTM, CDR2 ANQGSEA. V trimming: 6 bases; J trimming: 3 bases; junction bases outside the gene matches: 9. There are 14 residues in the CDR3. Here the CDR3 reads CSVYRDRTTDTQYF. The CDR3 DNA follows: TGCAGCGTGTACCGGGACAGAACGACAGATACGCAGTATTTT.

Points on this clonotype: At one end, the junction sequence differs from germline, possibly due to a read error. This chain uses TRBV5-1 with TRBJ2-5; 9 positions agree with TRBD1. The CDR3 is 15 residues long. Per the germline V gene, CDR1 is SGHRS and CDR2 is YFSETQ. CDR3 protein: CASTNGDRVRETQYF. CDR3 nucleotides: TGCGCTAGCACGAACGGGGACAGGGTGCGCGAGACCCAGTACTTC.

The sample holds a few counts of this clonotype. The chain has TRBV7-3 and TRBJ2-5; 9 bases are shared with TRBD2. Germline loops: CDR1 SGHTA, CDR2 FQGTGA. J lost 5 bases, V lost 4 bases, and 8 bases had no gene match. This CDR3 has 15 residues. The CDR3 nucleotides are TGTGCCAGCAGCTCTAGCGGGACCACCGGGGAGACCCAGTACTTC. Its protein product is CASSSSGTTGETQYF. Full variable domain (outside the CDR3, taken from reference TRBV7-3 and TRBJ2-5): GAGVSQTPSNKVTEKGKYVELRCDPISGHTALYWYRQSLGQGPEFLIYFQGTGAADDSGLPNDRFFAVRPEGSVSTLKIQRTERGDSAVYLCASSSSGTTGETQYFGPGTRLLVL.

The sample holds a few counts of this clonotype. The DNA for the CDR3 is TGCAGCGTTGAAGATCTAAGTAGCGGGAGATCGGAGACCCAGTACTTC. It specifies CSVEDLSSGRSETQYF. This chain links TRBV29-1 with TRBJ2-7, with 9 bases aligning to TRBD2. The J call could be wrong; TRBJ2-5 is a better fit for the DNA end. This CDR3 has 16 residues. The germline CDR1 and CDR2 sequences are SQVTM and ANQGSEA.

The chain uses TRBV7-8 and TRBJ2-5, with TRBD1 identical over 8 bases. Gene TRBJ2-7 matches the end of the DNA better, so the J call may be wrong. CDR1 is SGHVS and CDR2 is FQNEAQ in the germline V gene. This CDR3 contains 15 residues. CDR3 bases: TGTGCCAGCAGCTCAATGGACAGGGACGCCTACGAGCAGTACTTC. It codes for CASSSMDRDAYEQYF.

This clonotype was counted between two and nine times. This chain uses TRBV29-1 with TRBJ2-7, with D uncertain. This CDR3 is built from 13 residues. CDR1 and CDR2 (germline): SQVTM, ANQGSEA. V was clipped by 2 bases and J by 3 bases, with 11 bases between them. CDR3 sequence reads: CSVESASGYEQYF. The CDR3 DNA reads TGCAGCGTTGAATCGGCTAGTGGCTACGAGCAGTACTTC.

This clonotype was recorded a few times. The chain combines TRBV12-3 or TRBV12-4 with TRBJ1-4; tentative D call: TRBD1 (6 bases). The CDR3 spans 15 residues. V dropped 6 bases and J dropped 8 bases, with 19 bases sitting between them. CDR3 region: CASSVEWGRREKLFF. CDR3 bases: TGTGCCAGCAGCGTAGAGTGGGGGCGCCGGGAAAAACTGTTTTTT.

V usage is TRBV29-1 and J usage is TRBJ2-5; D assignment may be TRBD1 or TRBD2 (6 bases each). The CDR3 consists of 14 residues. Trimming took off 3 bases at V and 5 bases at J, with 16 bases between the two ends. Germline V lookup: CDR1 SQVTM, CDR2 ANQGSEA. DNA for the CDR3: TGCAGCGTTGAGTACCCGGGGGCAGGGGAGACCCAGTACTTC. Residues: CSVEYPGAGETQYF.

This clonotype was counted a few times. V gene TRBV15 combines with J gene TRBJ2-1; maybe TRBD2 (6 bases). The DNA end favors TRBJ2-5, so the J call may be wrong. Germline-derived CDR1 and CDR2 are LNHNV and YYDKDF (reference sequence). The CDR3 runs 13 residues. Here the CDR3 reads CATRDASAKTQYF. The CDR3, as DNA: TGTGCCACCCGAGACGCTAGCGCTAAGACCCAGTACTTC.

This clonotype was picked up a small number of times. The gene calls are TRBV19 and TRBJ1-4, with D possibly TRBD1 on 5 matching bases. V lost 6 bases and J 0 bases, leaving 11 bases between the germline ends. Germline V gene lookup returns CDR1 LNHDA and CDR2 SQIVND (reference sequence). The CDR3 is 15 residues long. CDR3 bases: TGTGCCAGTAGGACGGGGGGTGCAACTAATGAAAAACTGTTTTTT. Its translation is CASRTGGATNEKLFF.

The chain joins TRBV2 to TRBJ2-7; the D is unclear. The CDR3 spans 11 residues. CDR1 and CDR2 from the germline V gene are SNHLY and FYNNEI. Trimming pared 11 bases from V and 3 bases from J, leaving 11 bases between. The CDR3 DNA sequence: TGTGCCTCAGAGCGACACTACGAGCAGTACTTC. Its translation is CASERHYEQYF.

As to this clonotype: The germline gene is not matched at one end of the junction; a read error may be the cause. V is TRBV20-1 and J is TRBJ1-4, with D perhaps TRBD1 (6 bases). The germline CDR1 and CDR2 sequences are DFQATT and SNEGSKA (reference sequence). The CDR3 contains 11 residues. CDR3 amino acids: CSARDARDTSF. The CDR3 nucleotides are TGCAGTGCTAGAGACGCGCGGGACACGAGTTTT.

CDR3 protein: CASSYPRDRATSGRSPGETQYF. CDR3 DNA: TGTGCCAGCAGTTACCCCCGGGACAGGGCTACTAGCGGGAGGTCCCCGGGGGAGACCCAGTACTTC. The chain employs TRBV28 and TRBJ2-1; 12 nucleotides agree with TRBD2. With the DNA end fitting TRBJ2-5 better, the J assignment may be wrong. The CDR3 has 22 amino acids. Germline V CDR1 and CDR2: MDHEN, SYDVKM.

The J gene is TRBJ1-5, the V gene TRBV4-3; D is unclear. Trimming shortened V by 6 bases and J by 6 bases, and 12 bases separated the two germline ends. The germline CDR1 and CDR2 sequences are LGHNA and YSLEER. The CDR3 spans 13 residues. The CDR3 bases are TGCGCCAGCAGTCAATGGATTGCTCAGCCCCAGCATTTT. Translation gives CASSQWIAQPQHF.

This chain links TRBV11-3 with TRBJ2-5; 8 nucleotides align to TRBD2. Matching the DNA end better, TRBJ2-1 makes the J call doubtful. Germline loops: CDR1 SGHNT, CDR2 YENEEA. CDR3 size: 18 residues. The CDR3 here is CASSLSPVGTRGSDEQFF. The CDR3 DNA sequence: TGTGCCAGCAGCTTGAGCCCCGTTGGGACTAGAGGGTCGGATGAGCAGTTCTTC.

This clonotype came up a few times. This sequence joins TRBV7-9 and TRBJ1-6; tentatively, D is TRBD1 (6 bases). The V end lost 5 bases, the J end lost 8 bases, and 16 bases lay between the germline ends. Germline CDR1 and CDR2: SEHNR and FQNEAQ (reference sequence). The CDR3 sequence is 15 residues long. The CDR3 here is CASSGSGGNHSPLHF. The CDR3 bases are TGTGCCAGCAGCGGATCGGGGGGCAATCATTCACCCCTCCACTTT.

This clonotype was seen more than once but under ten times. This CDR3 is CASSFTSGRVTYEQYF. As DNA, the CDR3 is TGCGCCAGCAGCTTCACTAGCGGGAGGGTTACCTACGAGCAGTACTTC. This chain links TRBV5-1 with TRBJ2-7, with 13 bases matching TRBD2. The germline V gene has CDR1 SGHRS and CDR2 YFSETQ. The CDR3 length is 16 residues. V was pared by 2 bases and J by 2 bases, with 4 bases of the junction left unmatched.

This clonotype has more than one count but fewer than ten. V gene TRBV5-1 combines with J gene TRBJ1-2; D perhaps matches TRBD1 (6 bases). The CDR3 runs 15 residues. In germline, CDR1 is SGHRS, CDR2 YFSETQ. V was trimmed by 0 bases and J by 1 base, leaving 10 bases between them. CDR3 amino acids: CASSLEGGFNYGYTF. CDR3 nucleotides: TGCGCCAGCAGCTTGGAAGGGGGTTTTAACTATGGCTACACCTTC.

V is TRBV4-2 and J is TRBJ2-7; no firm D call. Germline V gene lookup returns CDR1 LGHNA and CDR2 YNFKEQ. CDR3 length equals 16 residues. Between the trimmed V and J ends, which lost 2 bases and 2 bases, there was a span of 16 bases. The CDR3 loop reads CASSQQFGQITYEQYF. The DNA for the CDR3 is TGTGCCAGCAGCCAACAGTTTGGTCAGATAACCTACGAGCAGTACTTC.

J is TRBJ1-1 and V is TRBV2, with TRBD1 as a possible D gene (5 bases). Trimming pared 0 bases from V and 5 bases from J, leaving 10 bases between. The V gene's germline CDR1 is SNHLY and CDR2 FYNNEI. The CDR3 consists of 14 residues. The chain's CDR3 is CASSEAPGGTEAFF. CDR3 DNA: TGTGCCAGCAGTGAAGCGCCTGGGGGTACTGAAGCTTTCTTT.

A few counts support this clonotype. The chain uses TRBV6-5 and TRBJ1-2; D remains unclear. Trimming removed 0 bases at V and 4 bases at J, with 9 bases between. The CDR3 length is 14 residues. The germline V gene has CDR1 MNHEY and CDR2 SVGAGI. The CDR3 sequence is CASSYSSPTYGYTF. CDR3 sequence (DNA): TGTGCCAGCAGTTACTCTTCACCGACCTATGGCTACACCTTC.

The V gene is TRBV2, the J gene TRBJ2-1, with D possibly TRBD1 on 7 matching bases. The germline V gene has CDR1 SNHLY and CDR2 FYNNEI. This CDR3 is 16 amino acids long. V was shortened by 8 bases and J by 0 bases, with 17 bases between the two germline ends. CDR3 in amino acids: CASGPSGGISYNEQFF. In nucleotides, the CDR3 is TGTGCCAGCGGGCCTTCAGGGGGGATCTCCTACAATGAGCAGTTCTTC.